The 6 T cell receptor beta chains presented below share a single source sample, sequenced in a study of CD8+ T cells in alopecia areata. It was cDNA, reverse transcribed from extracted RNA, that served as the sequencing template. TCRdb's table, derived via immunoSEQ multiplex PCR, lists solely in-frame clones and lacks some. Here the sample spans more than 95,000 clones, roughly 41% being singletons. Specimen: CD4+ T cells sorted from blood. These receptor sequences come from a human donor with alopecia areata.

This clone was found a few times. The chain uses TRBV7-2 and TRBJ2-3, with TRBD1 matching over 10 bases. This CDR3 comprises 16 residues. V was clipped by 6 bases and J by 2 bases; unmatched bases: 8. Germline CDR1 reads SGHTA; CDR2 reads FQGNSA. The CDR3, as DNA: TGTGCCAGCAGGTCGTTGGGGACAGGGGTCACAGATACGCAGTATTTT. This encodes CASRSLGTGVTDTQYF.

There are a few counts of this clone. V is TRBV7-9 and J is TRBJ1-2, with D hard to call. Germline CDR1 reads SEHNR; CDR2 reads FQNEAQ (reference sequence). This CDR3 has 15 amino acids. The V gene lost 4 bases and the J gene lost 8 bases, with 20 bases spanning the gap. CDR3 in DNA: TGTGCCAGCAGCTCCCCGGTTGGTCCCGGGTCGGGCTACACCTTC. This encodes CASSSPVGPGSGYTF.

This rearrangement joins TRBV18 to TRBJ1-6; TRBD1 matches 7 bases. The J segment lost 6 bases and the V segment lost 4 bases, leaving 3 bases of the junction unmatched. The CDR3 sequence is 14 residues long. Germline CDR1 reads KGHSH; CDR2 reads LQKENI. The DNA of the CDR3 is TGTGCCAGCTCACGACAGGGCGGTAATTCACCCCTCCACTTT. This codes for CASSRQGGNSPLHF.

The sample holds a few counts of this clone. This chain connects TRBV7-2 to TRBJ1-5; D not certain. Looked up from germline, CDR1 is SGHTA and CDR2 is FQGNSA. Trimming pared 5 bases from V and 1 base from J, leaving 12 bases between. This CDR3 comprises 15 residues. The CDR3 region has the DNA TGTGCCAGCAGCCCCGCTCCGGGGAGCAATCAGCCCCAGCATTTT. Residues: CASSPAPGSNQPQHF.

This chain connects TRBV28 to TRBJ2-7; 9 nucleotides match TRBD1. The CDR3 runs to 15 residues. Germline V gene lookup returns CDR1 MDHEN and CDR2 SYDVKM. Losses at the gene ends were 6 bases for V and 0 bases for J; bases not matched to a gene: 6. The CDR3 DNA sequence: TGTGCCAGCAGCCGACCGGGACAGGGCTCCTACGAGCAGTACTTC. It is translated as CASSRPGQGSYEQYF.

V and J are TRBV6-6 and TRBJ2-3; no clear D gene. Germline values: CDR1 MNHNY, CDR2 SVGAGI (reference sequence). The V end lost 6 bases, the J end lost 0 bases, and 4 bases lay between the germline ends. The CDR3 contains 12 residues. The CDR3 DNA reads as TGTGCCAGCAGCGGGAGCACAGATACGCAGTATTTT. Translating it yields CASSGSTDTQYF.